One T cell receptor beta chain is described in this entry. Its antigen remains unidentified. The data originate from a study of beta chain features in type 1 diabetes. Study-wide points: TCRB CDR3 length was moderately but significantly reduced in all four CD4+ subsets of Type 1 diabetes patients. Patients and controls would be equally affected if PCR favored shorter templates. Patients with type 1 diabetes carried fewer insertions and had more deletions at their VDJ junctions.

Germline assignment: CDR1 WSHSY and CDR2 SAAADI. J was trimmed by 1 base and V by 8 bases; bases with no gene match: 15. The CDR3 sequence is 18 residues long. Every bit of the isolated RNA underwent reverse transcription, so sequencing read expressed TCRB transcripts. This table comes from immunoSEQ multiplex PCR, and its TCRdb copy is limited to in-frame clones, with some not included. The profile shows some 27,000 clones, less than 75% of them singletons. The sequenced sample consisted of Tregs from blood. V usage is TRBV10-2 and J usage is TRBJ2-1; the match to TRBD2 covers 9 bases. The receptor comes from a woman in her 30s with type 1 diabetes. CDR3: CASWSRGSGSFSYNEQFF. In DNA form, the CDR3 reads TGCGCCAGCTGGTCCCGAGGTAGCGGGAGTTTTTCCTACAATGAGCAGTTCTTC.